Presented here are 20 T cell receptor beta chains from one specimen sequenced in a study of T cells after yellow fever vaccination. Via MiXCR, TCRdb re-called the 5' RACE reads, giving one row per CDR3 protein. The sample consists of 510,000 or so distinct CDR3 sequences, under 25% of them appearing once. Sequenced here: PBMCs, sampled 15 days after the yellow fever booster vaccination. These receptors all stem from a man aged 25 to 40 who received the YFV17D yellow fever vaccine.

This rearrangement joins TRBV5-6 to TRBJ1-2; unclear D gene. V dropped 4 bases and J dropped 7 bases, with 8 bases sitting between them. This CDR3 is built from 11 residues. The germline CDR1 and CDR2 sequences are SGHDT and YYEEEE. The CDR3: CASSRVSGYTF. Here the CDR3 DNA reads TGTGCCAGCAGCCGTGTGAGTGGCTACACCTTC.

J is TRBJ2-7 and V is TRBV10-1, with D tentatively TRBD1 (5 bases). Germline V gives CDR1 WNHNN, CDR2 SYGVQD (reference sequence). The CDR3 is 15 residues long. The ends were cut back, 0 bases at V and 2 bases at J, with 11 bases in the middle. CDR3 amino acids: CASSESRGRTYEQYF. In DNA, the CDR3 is TGCGCCAGCAGTGAGTCTAGGGGTCGCACCTACGAGCAGTACTTC.

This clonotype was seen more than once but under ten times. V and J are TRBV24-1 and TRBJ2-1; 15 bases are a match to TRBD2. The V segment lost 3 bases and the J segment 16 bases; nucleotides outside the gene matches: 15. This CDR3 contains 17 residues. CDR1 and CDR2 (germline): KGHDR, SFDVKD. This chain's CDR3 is CATSDLGLAGGVGGQFF. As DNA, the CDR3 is TGTGCCACCAGTGATCTGGGACTAGCGGGAGGAGTTGGGGGGCAATTCTTC.

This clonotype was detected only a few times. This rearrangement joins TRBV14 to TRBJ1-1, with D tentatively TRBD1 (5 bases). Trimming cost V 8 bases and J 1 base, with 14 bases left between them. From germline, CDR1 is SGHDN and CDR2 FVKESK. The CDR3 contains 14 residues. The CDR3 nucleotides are TGTGCCAGCCAGGGTTCGGGGTGGAACACTGAAGCTTTCTTT. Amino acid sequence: CASQGSGWNTEAFF.

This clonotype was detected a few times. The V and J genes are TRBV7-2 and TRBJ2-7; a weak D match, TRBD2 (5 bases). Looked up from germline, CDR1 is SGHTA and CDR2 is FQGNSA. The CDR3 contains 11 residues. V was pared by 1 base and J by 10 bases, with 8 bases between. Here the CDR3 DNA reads TGTGCCAGCAGCTTAGTGACTATTCAGTACTTC. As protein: CASSLVTIQYF.

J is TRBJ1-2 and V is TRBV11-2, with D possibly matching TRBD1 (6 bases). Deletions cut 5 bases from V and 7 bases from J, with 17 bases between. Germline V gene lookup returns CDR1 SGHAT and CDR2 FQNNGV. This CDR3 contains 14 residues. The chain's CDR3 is CASSPGPGAGGYTF. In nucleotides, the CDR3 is TGTGCCAGCAGCCCAGGCCCGGGGGCGGGTGGCTACACCTTC. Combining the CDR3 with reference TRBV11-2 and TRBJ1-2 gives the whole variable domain EAGVAQSPRYKIIEKRQSVAFWCNPISGHATLYWYQQILGQGPKLLIQFQNNGVVDDSQLPKDRFSAERLKGVDSTLKIQPAKLEDSAVYLCASSPGPGAGGYTFGSGTRLTVV.

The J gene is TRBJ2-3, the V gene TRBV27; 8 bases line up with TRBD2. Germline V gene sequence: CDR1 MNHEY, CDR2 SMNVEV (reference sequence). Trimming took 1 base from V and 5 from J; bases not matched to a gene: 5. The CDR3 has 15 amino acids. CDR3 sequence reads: CASSLWSGGVDTQYF. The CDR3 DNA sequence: TGTGCCAGCAGTTTATGGTCGGGAGGGGTAGATACGCAGTATTTT.

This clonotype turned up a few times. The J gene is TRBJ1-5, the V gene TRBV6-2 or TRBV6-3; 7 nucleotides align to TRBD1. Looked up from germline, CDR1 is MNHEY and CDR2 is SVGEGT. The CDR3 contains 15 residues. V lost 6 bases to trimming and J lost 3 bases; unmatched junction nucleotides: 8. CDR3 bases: TGTGCCAGCAGCCGCGGACAGGTCGACAATCAGCCCCAGCATTTT. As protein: CASSRGQVDNQPQHF.

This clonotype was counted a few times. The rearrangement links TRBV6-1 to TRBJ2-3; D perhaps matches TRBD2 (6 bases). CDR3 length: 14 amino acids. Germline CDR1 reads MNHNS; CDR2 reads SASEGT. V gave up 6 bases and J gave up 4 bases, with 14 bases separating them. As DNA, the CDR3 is TGTGCCAGCAGAAGAGACGGGAGCGCAGATACGCAGTATTTT. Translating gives CASRRDGSADTQYF.

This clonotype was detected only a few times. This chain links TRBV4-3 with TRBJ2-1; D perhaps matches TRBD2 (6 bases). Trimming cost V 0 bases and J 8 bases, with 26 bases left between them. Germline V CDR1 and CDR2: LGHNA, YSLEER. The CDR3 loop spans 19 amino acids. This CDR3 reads CASSQDLTSGLGGKYEQFF. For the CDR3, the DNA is TGCGCCAGCAGCCAAGATCTGACATCTGGGTTGGGGGGAAAGTATGAGCAGTTCTTC.

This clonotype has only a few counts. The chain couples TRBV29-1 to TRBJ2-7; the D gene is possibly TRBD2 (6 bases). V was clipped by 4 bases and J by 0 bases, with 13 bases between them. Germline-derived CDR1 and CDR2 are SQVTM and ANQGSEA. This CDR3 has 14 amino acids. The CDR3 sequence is CSVVGGGVSYEQYF. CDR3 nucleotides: TGCAGCGTTGTGGGGGGAGGCGTCTCCTACGAGCAGTACTTC.

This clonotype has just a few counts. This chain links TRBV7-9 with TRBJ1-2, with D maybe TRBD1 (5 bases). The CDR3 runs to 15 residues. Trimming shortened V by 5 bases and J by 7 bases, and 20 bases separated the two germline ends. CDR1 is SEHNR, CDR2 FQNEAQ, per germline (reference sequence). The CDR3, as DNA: TGTGCCAGCAGCCAAGAACGAACAGGAACAGGTGGCTACACCTTC. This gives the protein CASSQERTGTGGYTF.

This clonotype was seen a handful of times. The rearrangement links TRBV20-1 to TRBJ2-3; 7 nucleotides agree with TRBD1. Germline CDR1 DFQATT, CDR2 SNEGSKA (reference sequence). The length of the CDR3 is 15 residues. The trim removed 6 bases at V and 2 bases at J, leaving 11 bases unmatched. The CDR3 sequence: CSATTGTEHTDTQYF. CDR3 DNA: TGCAGTGCGACAACCGGGACAGAACACACAGATACGCAGTATTTT.

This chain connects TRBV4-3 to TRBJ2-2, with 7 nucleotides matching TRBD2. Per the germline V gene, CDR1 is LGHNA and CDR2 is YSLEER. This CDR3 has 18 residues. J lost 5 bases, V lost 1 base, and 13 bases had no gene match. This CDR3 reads CASSQVGQWGGRTGELFF. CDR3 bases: TGCGCCAGCAGCCAAGTGGGGCAATGGGGGGGTCGGACCGGGGAGCTGTTTTTT.

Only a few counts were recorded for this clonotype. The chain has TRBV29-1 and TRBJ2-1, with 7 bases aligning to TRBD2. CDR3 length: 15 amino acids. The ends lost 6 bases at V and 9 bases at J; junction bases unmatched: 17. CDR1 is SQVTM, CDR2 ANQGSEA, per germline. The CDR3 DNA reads TGCAGCGTCTTCACTTTACGGGACTATTCCTTTGAGCAGTTCTTC. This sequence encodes CSVFTLRDYSFEQFF.

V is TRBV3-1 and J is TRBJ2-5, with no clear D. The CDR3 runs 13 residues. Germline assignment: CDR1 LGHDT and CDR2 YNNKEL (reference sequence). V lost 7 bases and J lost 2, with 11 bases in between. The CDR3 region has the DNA TGTGCCAGCACCAGCACCGAGCAAGAGACCCAGTACTTC. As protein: CASTSTEQETQYF.

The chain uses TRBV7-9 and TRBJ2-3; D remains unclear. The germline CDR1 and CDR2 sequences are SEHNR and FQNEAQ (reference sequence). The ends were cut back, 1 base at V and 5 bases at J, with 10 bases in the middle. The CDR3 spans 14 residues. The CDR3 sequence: CASSLDLVKDTQYF. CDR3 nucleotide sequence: TGTGCCAGCAGCTTAGATCTAGTCAAAGATACGCAGTATTTT.

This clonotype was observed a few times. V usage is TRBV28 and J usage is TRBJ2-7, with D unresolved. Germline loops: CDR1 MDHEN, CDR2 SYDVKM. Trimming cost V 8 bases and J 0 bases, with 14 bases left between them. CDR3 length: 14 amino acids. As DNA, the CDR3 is TGTGCCAGCTCTCGACTGACTGGCTCCTACGAGCAGTACTTC. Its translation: CASSRLTGSYEQYF.

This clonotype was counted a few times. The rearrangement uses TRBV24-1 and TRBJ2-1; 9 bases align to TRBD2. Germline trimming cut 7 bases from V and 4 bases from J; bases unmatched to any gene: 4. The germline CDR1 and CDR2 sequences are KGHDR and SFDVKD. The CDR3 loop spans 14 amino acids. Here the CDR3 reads CATRPSGNYNEQFF. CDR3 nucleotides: TGTGCCACCAGACCTAGCGGGAATTACAATGAGCAGTTCTTC.

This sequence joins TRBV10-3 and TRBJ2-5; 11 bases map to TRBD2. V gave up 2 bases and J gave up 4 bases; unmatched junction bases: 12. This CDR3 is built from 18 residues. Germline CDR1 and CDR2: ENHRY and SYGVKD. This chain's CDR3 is CAISEPPTSGKVAETQYF. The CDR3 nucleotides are TGTGCCATCAGTGAGCCACCGACTAGCGGGAAGGTCGCAGAGACCCAGTACTTC.